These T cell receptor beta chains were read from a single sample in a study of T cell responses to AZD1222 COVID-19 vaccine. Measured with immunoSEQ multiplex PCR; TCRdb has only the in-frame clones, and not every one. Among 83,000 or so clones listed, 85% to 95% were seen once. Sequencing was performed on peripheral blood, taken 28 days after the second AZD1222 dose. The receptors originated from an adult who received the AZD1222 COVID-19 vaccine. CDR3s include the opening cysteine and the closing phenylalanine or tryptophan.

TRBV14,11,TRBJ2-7,CASRRVGEQYF
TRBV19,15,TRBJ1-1,CASSIHRGGSTEAFF
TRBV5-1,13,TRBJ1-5,CASSLESNQPQHF
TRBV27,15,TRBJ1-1,CASSLRQAILGEAFF
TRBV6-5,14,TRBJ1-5,CASSYAGGNQPQHF
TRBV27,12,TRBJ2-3,CASSQGTDTQYF
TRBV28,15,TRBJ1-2,CASSPWGDRGFGYTF
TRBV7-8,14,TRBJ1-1,CASSLSRGSPEAFF
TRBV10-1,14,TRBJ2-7,CASSDVAGGYEQYF
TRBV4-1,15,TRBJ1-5,CASSQDGQGGQPQHF
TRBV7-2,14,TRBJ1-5,CASSESGINQPQHF
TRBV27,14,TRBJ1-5,CASSQYPRNQPQHF
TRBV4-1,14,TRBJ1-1,CASSGRTVNTEAFF
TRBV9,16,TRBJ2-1,CASSAQGDGSYNEQFF
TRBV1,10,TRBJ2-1,CTSNYNEQFF
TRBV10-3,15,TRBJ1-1,CAISIGGQVNTEAFF
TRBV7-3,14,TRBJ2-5,CASSPGGGQETQYF